This passage covers 14 T cell receptor beta chains from one sample sequenced in a study of blood T cell repertoires in COVID-19. TCRdb keeps only in-frame clones here, not all; method: immunoSEQ multiplex PCR. The sample shows 140,000 to 150,000 clones, roughly 84% of them seen only once. Material: peripheral blood. The receptors derive from a human donor in a cohort sampled during active COVID-19.

CDR3 sequence reads: CASSLGTSGGNEQFF. CDR3 in DNA: TGTGCCAGCAGTCTGGGGACTAGCGGGGGAAATGAGCAGTTCTTC. This chain connects TRBV27 to TRBJ2-1; 14 bases agree with TRBD2. The ends lost 5 bases at V and 7 bases at J; junction bases unmatched: 4. The CDR3 has 15 amino acids. From germline, CDR1 is MNHEY and CDR2 SMNVEV (reference sequence).

The chain has TRBV16 and TRBJ2-5, with D possibly matching TRBD1 (5 bases). The CDR3 has 14 amino acids. Germline lookup yields CDR1 KGHSY and CDR2 FQNENV. Trimming left V 0 bases short and J 4 bases short, with 9 bases between. The DNA for the CDR3 is TGTGCCAGCAGCCAATCGTTGCAGGGAGAGACCCAGTACTTC. Encoded protein: CASSQSLQGETQYF.

V gene TRBV12-5 combines with J gene TRBJ1-2, with 8 bases aligning to TRBD1. The CDR3 is made up of 14 amino acids. With 0 bases clipped from V and 8 bases from J, the junction kept 5 bases outside the gene matches. The V gene's germline CDR1 is LGHNT and CDR2 FRNRAP. The CDR3 DNA reads as TGTGCTAGTGGTTTGGTACAGGCAGGGGGCGGCTACACCTTC. This encodes CASGLVQAGGGYTF.

The gene calls are TRBV27 and TRBJ1-2; D gene uncertain. The CDR3 runs to 15 residues. The V end was cut by 5 bases, the J end by 2 bases, with 15 bases between. Germline V CDR1 and CDR2: MNHEY, SMNVEV (reference sequence). In nucleotides, the CDR3 is TGTGCCAGCAGTCAATCCCGGTTCCTAAACTATGGCTACACCTTC. Translated, it gives CASSQSRFLNYGYTF.

This chain joins TRBV27 and TRBJ2-7, with 7 nucleotides matching TRBD1. Germline V gene data show CDR1 as MNHEY and CDR2 as SMNVEV (reference sequence). The trim removed 6 bases at V and 2 bases at J, leaving 4 bases unmatched. The CDR3 has 13 residues. The CDR3 coding sequence is TGTGCCAGCAGGGGGACAGCAGCCTACGAGCAGTACTTC. Its protein is CASRGTAAYEQYF.

This clone was seen just once. This sequence joins TRBV24-1 and TRBJ2-7; weak D call: TRBD2 (7 bases). CDR1 and CDR2 (germline): KGHDR, SFDVKD. The CDR3 has 13 residues. Trimming took off 12 bases at V and 0 bases at J, with 14 bases between the two ends. The CDR3 coding sequence is TGTGCCCCTACCGGGGGGCTCTCCTACGAGCAGTACGTC. Protein: CAPTGGLSYEQYV.

This clone was seen just once. This chain joins TRBV6-6 and TRBJ1-1; the D is unclear. The V gene's germline CDR1 is MNHNY and CDR2 SVGAGI (reference sequence). V gave up 6 bases and J gave up 8 bases, with 13 bases separating them. This CDR3 has 12 amino acids. In DNA form, the CDR3 reads TGTGCCAGCAGGGAAGAGGTAGAAGAAGCTTTCTTT. Protein: CASREEVEEAFF.

The chain joins TRBV4-2 to TRBJ2-2; TRBD2 matches at 10 bases. The CDR3 is 17 amino acids. CDR1 and CDR2 from the germline V gene are LGHNA and YNFKEQ. Trimming took 4 bases from V and 6 from J; bases not matched to a gene: 11. The CDR3 region is CASSRLASGRRPGELFF. The CDR3 DNA reads TGTGCCAGCAGCCGACTGGCTAGCGGGAGACGACCCGGGGAGCTGTTTTTT.

The chain recombines TRBV7-8 with TRBJ2-1; 8 bases are a match to TRBD2. V lost 6 bases, J lost 6 bases, and 4 bases stayed unmatched. Germline V gene lookup returns CDR1 SGHVS and CDR2 FQNEAQ. The length of the CDR3 is 13 residues. CDR3 bases: TGTGCCAGCAGGCTTAGCGGGATCAATGAGCAGTTCTTC. It encodes CASRLSGINEQFF.

In DNA form, the CDR3 reads TGCGCCAGCAGCTTCAGACAAGTCACAGATACGCAGTATTTT. The encoded protein is CASSFRQVTDTQYF. The chain combines TRBV5-1 with TRBJ2-3; no reliable D call. The CDR3 is 14 amino acids. From germline, CDR1 is SGHRS and CDR2 YFSETQ. Trimming removed 2 bases from V and 2 bases from J, with 9 bases in between.

The genes are TRBV29-1 and TRBJ1-1, with 7 nucleotides matching TRBD1. This CDR3 has 12 residues. With V trimmed by 7 bases and J by 2 bases, 4 bases remained unmatched. CDR1 SQVTM and CDR2 ANQGSEA come from the germline V gene. CDR3 region: CSGGTVNTEAFF. In nucleotides, the CDR3 is TGCAGCGGTGGGACAGTAAACACTGAAGCTTTCTTT.

The chain is built from TRBV5-4 and TRBJ2-3; no reliable D call. CDR1 and CDR2 from the germline V gene are SGHNT and YYREEE (reference sequence). V dropped 0 bases and J dropped 14 bases, with 10 bases sitting between them. There are 11 residues in the CDR3. The CDR3 DNA follows: TGTGCCAGCAGCTTGGGTCCAGATCTGTATTTT. It codes for CASSLGPDLYF.

The chain links TRBV19 to TRBJ1-2, with 11 nucleotides matching TRBD1. V trimming: 7 bases; J trimming: 8 bases; junction bases outside the gene matches: 3. CDR1 and CDR2 (germline): LNHDA, SQIVND (reference sequence). The CDR3 is made up of 12 amino acids. The DNA of the CDR3 is TGTGCCAGTAAGGACAGGGGGCGAGGCTACACCTTC. It translates to CASKDRGRGYTF.

The gene calls are TRBV18 and TRBJ1-1, with D unresolved. This CDR3 has 12 residues. Trimming cost V 3 bases and J 7 bases, with 9 bases left between them. Germline loops: CDR1 KGHSH, CDR2 LQKENI. CDR3 nucleotide sequence: TGTGCCAGCTCACCGGTACGGGATGAAGCTTTCTTT. Translation gives CASSPVRDEAFF.